Listed below are T cell receptor beta chains from one sample, sequenced in a study of T cells in Graves' hyperthyroidism and ophthalmopathy. Using its own MiXCR run on the multiplex PCR reads, TCRdb lists one record per CDR3 protein. The sample yields roughly 350,000 distinct CDR3 sequences, approximately 13% seen once. Sequences were obtained from blood. The receptors come from a woman in her thirties or forties with Graves' ophthalmopathy. Each CDR3 is given with its conserved first and last residue. The D gene is left open where the match is weak. Only some rows state a clone size, as once, few, many or a class for expanded clones.

d_gene,j_gene,abundance,v_gene,CDR3aa,CDR3nt
.,TRBJ1-4,many,TRBV27,CASSLSGGLGEKLFF,TGTGCCAGCAGTTTATCCGGGGGGCTAGGGGAAAAACTGTTTTTT
.,TRBJ1-1,.,TRBV5-5,CASSSGHLIMNTEAFF,TGTGCCAGCAGCTCGGGACATCTAATCATGAACACTGAAGCTTTCTTT
.,TRBJ2-3,many,TRBV11-2,CASSLKPGSTDTQYF,TGTGCCAGCAGCTTAAAGCCCGGGAGTACAGATACGCAGTATTTT
TRBD2,TRBJ2-7,many,TRBV13,CASSPTSATYEQYF,TGTGCCAGCAGTCCGACTAGCGCGACCTACGAGCAGTACTTC
.,TRBJ1-1,many,TRBV11-1,CASRTGHSNTEAFF,TGTGCCAGCAGGACGGGACACTCGAACACTGAAGCTTTCTTT
.,TRBJ2-6,.,TRBV6-4,CASSAQSGANVLTF,TGTGCCAGCAGTGCACAATCCGGGGCCAACGTCCTGACTTTC
TRBD1,TRBJ1-2,many,TRBV2,CASSRDRGDYGYTF,TGTGCCAGCAGTCGGGACAGGGGGGACTATGGCTACACCTTC
TRBD1,TRBJ1-6,few,TRBV27,CASSSTAGTGISPLHF,TGTGCCAGCAGTTCGACGGCCGGGACAGGGATTTCACCCCTCCACTTT
.,TRBJ2-2,many,TRBV5-6,CASSLFVRAEAGELFF,TGTGCCAGCAGCTTGTTTGTCAGGGCTGAGGCCGGGGAGCTGTTTTTT
.,TRBJ1-4,many,TRBV20-1,CSARDGAGWYEKLFF,TGCAGTGCTAGAGACGGGGCGGGTTGGTATGAAAAACTGTTTTTT
.,TRBJ2-1,many,TRBV12-3/TRBV12-4,CASSSGRGDKNEQFF,TGTGCCAGCAGTTCGGGTCGGGGGGACAAAAATGAGCAGTTCTTC
.,TRBJ1-2,.,TRBV4-1,CASSQVRDIIGHGYTF,TGCGCCAGCAGCCAAGTCCGGGACATAATAGGTCATGGCTACACCTTC
.,TRBJ2-1,few,TRBV28,CARGPRLETQFF,TGTGCCAGGGGGCCAAGACTTGAGACCCAGTTCTTC
.,TRBJ1-1,many,TRBV6-2/TRBV6-3,CASSYRADSLAREAFF,TGTGCCAGCAGTTACAGAGCGGACAGCCTTGCACGTGAAGCTTTCTTT
.,TRBJ1-5,many,TRBV24-1,CATSDSREGGNQPQHF,TGTGCCACCAGTGATTCCCGCGAGGGGGGCAATCAGCCCCAGCATTTT
TRBD1,TRBJ1-5,few,TRBV20-1,CSARDGTGRYSNQPQHF,TGCAGTGCTAGAGATGGGACAGGTCGCTATAGCAATCAGCCCCAGCATTTT
.,TRBJ2-3,.,TRBV30,CAWSVPSGITDTQYF,TGTGCCTGGAGTGTACCTTCAGGGATCACAGATACGCAGTATTTT
TRBD2,TRBJ2-1,.,TRBV20-1,CSAFQTSADRDEQFF,TGCAGTGCTTTTCAGACTAGCGCTGATAGAGATGAGCAGTTCTTC
.,TRBJ2-1,few,TRBV7-2,CASSFRGGDEQFF,TGTGCCAGCAGCTTTAGGGGGGGCGATGAGCAGTTCTTC
.,TRBJ2-2,many,TRBV12-3/TRBV12-4,CASSLWGVGELFF,TGTGCCAGCAGTTTATGGGGGGTCGGGGAGCTGTTTTTT
.,TRBJ1-1,few,TRBV5-8,CASSLAAGVRNTEAFF,TGTGCCAGCAGCTTGGCCGCGGGGGTTCGGAACACTGAAGCTTTCTTT
TRBD1,TRBJ2-2,many,TRBV3-1,CASSQGQGTGELFF,TGTGCCAGCAGCCAAGGACAGGGTACCGGGGAGCTGTTTTTT
TRBD2,TRBJ2-4,.,TRBV11-2,CASSLDPPLAVAKNIQYF,TGTGCCAGCAGCTTAGACCCTCCCCTAGCGGTAGCCAAAAACATTCAGTACTTC
TRBD2,TRBJ2-5,many,TRBV6-1,CASSLGTSGHQETQYF,TGTGCCAGCAGTCTTGGGACTAGCGGCCACCAAGAGACCCAGTACTTC
TRBD1,TRBJ2-5,many,TRBV3-1,CASSQEGAGGETQYF,TGTGCCAGCAGCCAAGAAGGAGCAGGGGGCGAGACCCAGTACTTC
.,TRBJ2-7,many,TRBV27,CASSNSASPYEQYF,TGTGCCAGCAGTAACTCAGCTAGCCCCTACGAGCAGTACTTC
.,TRBJ2-4,.,TRBV5-6,CASSLRGVLAKNIQYF,TGTGCCAGCAGCTTGCGAGGGGTACTAGCCAAAAACATTCAGTACTTC
TRBD2,TRBJ2-3,many,TRBV7-8,CASSFLAGGRDTQYF,TGTGCCAGCAGCTTCTTAGCGGGGGGGCGAGATACGCAGTATTTT
.,TRBJ1-1,many,TRBV12-3/TRBV12-4,CASSSDSTEAFF,TGTGCCAGCAGCTCGGACAGCACTGAAGCTTTCTTT
TRBD2,TRBJ2-3,many,TRBV12-3/TRBV12-4,CASSPYSGRADTQYF,TGTGCCAGCAGCCCCTACAGCGGGAGGGCCGATACGCAGTATTTT
TRBD1,TRBJ1-1,.,TRBV5-6,CASSLAGTEVYTEAFF,TGTGCCAGCAGCTTGGCCGGGACAGAGGTATATACTGAAGCTTTCTTT
.,TRBJ2-2,many,TRBV6-1,CASSEVGGDSAGELFF,TGTGCCAGCAGTGAAGTCGGGGGAGACTCCGCCGGGGAGCTGTTTTTT
.,TRBJ1-1,few,TRBV18,CASSRDEGLGDTEAFF,TGTGCCAGCTCCCGGGACGAAGGCTTGGGAGACACTGAAGCTTTCTTT
TRBD1,TRBJ1-2,.,TRBV20-1,CSARVTGGSYTF,TGCAGTGCTAGAGTCACAGGGGGAAGCTACACCTTC
TRBD1,TRBJ1-2,many,TRBV2,CASTPQGLYGYTF,TGTGCCAGCACCCCACAGGGGCTCTATGGCTACACCTTC
.,TRBJ1-5,few,TRBV15,CATSRAAGYSNQPQHF,TGTGCCACCAGCAGAGCCGCAGGCTATAGCAATCAGCCCCAGCATTTT
.,TRBJ1-2,.,TRBV6-6,CASSYTGSGGYTF,TGTGCCAGCAGTTACACAGGGTCAGGTGGCTACACCTTC
.,TRBJ2-7,.,TRBV20-1,CSARGGYSYEQYF,TGCAGTGCTAGAGGGGGCTACTCCTACGAGCAGTACTTC
TRBD1,TRBJ1-1,many,TRBV6-5,CASSYVHRGPHTEAFF,TGTGCCAGCAGTTACGTTCACAGGGGGCCCCACACTGAAGCTTTCTTT
.,TRBJ2-3,many,TRBV18,CASSPANTDTQYF,TGTGCCAGCTCACCAGCCAACACAGATACGCAGTATTTT
TRBD2,TRBJ2-3,.,TRBV3-1,CASSQSGTITDTQYF,TGTGCCAGCAGCCAATCCGGGACTATCACAGATACGCAGTATTTT
TRBD2,TRBJ2-3,many,TRBV2,CASRATSADTDTQYF,TGTGCCAGCAGGGCAACTAGCGCAGACACAGATACGCAGTATTTT
.,TRBJ2-7,few,TRBV10-3,CAISEKTAGEQYF,TGTGCCATCAGTGAAAAGACCGCCGGAGAGCAGTACTTC
.,TRBJ1-6,.,TRBV20-1,CSATAIANSPLHF,TGCAGTGCGACAGCTATCGCTAATTCACCCCTCCACTTT
TRBD2,TRBJ2-5,.,TRBV6-1,CASRGGGAGETQYF,TGTGCCAGCAGAGGCGGGGGGGCCGGTGAGACCCAGTACTTC
TRBD2,TRBJ2-7,many,TRBV20-1,CSARLAEPYEQYF,TGCAGTGCTAGACTAGCGGAGCCCTACGAGCAGTACTTC
TRBD1,TRBJ2-2,.,TRBV18,CASSPTGGRSNTGELFF,TGTGCCAGCTCACCAACAGGGGGTCGTTCCAACACCGGGGAGCTGTTTTTT
.,TRBJ1-5,many,TRBV5-5,CASSRGGNNQPQHF,TGTGCCAGCAGCCGGGGAGGAAACAATCAGCCCCAGCATTTT
.,TRBJ2-7,.,TRBV19,CASSWETDGSYEQYF,TGTGCCAGTAGCTGGGAGACGGACGGATCCTACGAGCAGTACTTC
.,TRBJ1-2,many,TRBV2,CASAPGHSTGGYTF,TGTGCCAGCGCACCGGGACATTCCACAGGGGGCTACACCTTC
.,TRBJ1-1,.,TRBV10-3,CAISERGMNTEAFF,TGTGCCATCAGTGAGCGGGGAATGAACACTGAAGCTTTCTTT
TRBD1,TRBJ1-5,many,TRBV10-2,CASSDRGNQPQHF,TGCGCCAGCAGCGACAGGGGAAACCAGCCCCAGCATTTT
TRBD1,TRBJ1-5,few,TRBV19,CASTRMKGATDQPQHF,TGTGCCAGTACTCGAATGAAGGGGGCCACCGATCAGCCCCAGCATTTT
TRBD2,TRBJ2-3,many,TRBV6-1,CASSEREGGPLIGPTDTQYF,TGTGCCAGCAGTGAACGCGAGGGAGGGCCATTAATTGGTCCCACAGATACGCAGTATTTT